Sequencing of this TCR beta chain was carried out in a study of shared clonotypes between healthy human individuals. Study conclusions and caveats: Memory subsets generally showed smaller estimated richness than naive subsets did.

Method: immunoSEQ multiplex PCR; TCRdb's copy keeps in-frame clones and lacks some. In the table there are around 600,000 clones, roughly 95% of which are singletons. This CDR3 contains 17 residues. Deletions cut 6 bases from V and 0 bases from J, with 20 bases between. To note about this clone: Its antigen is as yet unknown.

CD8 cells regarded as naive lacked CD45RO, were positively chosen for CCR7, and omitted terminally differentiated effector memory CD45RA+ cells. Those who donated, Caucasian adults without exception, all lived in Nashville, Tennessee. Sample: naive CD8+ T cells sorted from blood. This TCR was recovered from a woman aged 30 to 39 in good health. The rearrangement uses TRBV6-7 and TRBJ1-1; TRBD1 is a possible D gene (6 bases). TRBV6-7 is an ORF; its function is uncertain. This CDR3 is CASSLQGGDPMNTEAFF. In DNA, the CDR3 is TGTGCCAGCAGCTTACAGGGAGGAGACCCTATGAACACTGAAGCTTTCTTT.